One sample yielded the 16 T cell receptor beta chains listed below, sequenced in a study of cytomegalovirus exposure and HLA in healthy donors. Both 60 Vbeta primers and 13 Jbeta primers went into the PCR. The protocol was immunoSEQ multiplex PCR, while the TCRdb copy is restricted to in-frame clones and leaves out a portion. The sample lists fewer than 200,000 clones; roughly 80% were seen once. The sample comprised PBMCs. The receptors derive from a man in his 60s in good health and CMV-seronegative.

V usage is TRBV28 and J usage is TRBJ1-1; maybe TRBD1 (6 bases). V lost 4 bases and J lost 4, with 13 bases in between. Germline CDR1 and CDR2: MDHEN and SYDVKM. This CDR3 region has 14 residues. CDR3: CASSSPTGPTEAFF. The CDR3 DNA is TGTGCCAGCAGTTCCCCGACAGGACCCACTGAAGCTTTCTTT.

The chain links TRBV4-2 to TRBJ2-3; weak D call: TRBD2 (6 bases). CDR3 length: 17 residues. From germline, CDR1 is LGHNA and CDR2 YNFKEQ. V lost 4 bases to trimming and J lost 0 bases, with 17 bases between them. In DNA, the CDR3 is TGTGCCAGCAGCCTGAGTACAGCGGGTACTAGCACAGATACGCAGTATTTT. It is translated as CASSLSTAGTSTDTQYF.

Here the CDR3 reads CASSPLGGSALGDEQYF. As DNA, the CDR3 is TGTGCCAGCTCACCACTAGGGGGTAGCGCTCTTGGGGACGAGCAGTACTTC. This chain uses TRBV18 with TRBJ2-7; possible D gene TRBD1, 6 bases. This CDR3 has 17 amino acids. Trimming removed 1 base from V and 5 bases from J, with 21 bases in between. Germline V lookup: CDR1 KGHSH, CDR2 LQKENI.

The chain joins TRBV5-6 to TRBJ1-2; D may be TRBD1 (6 bases). CDR1 is SGHDT and CDR2 is YYEEEE in the germline V gene. V was shortened by 6 bases and J by 3 bases, with 21 bases between the two germline ends. The CDR3 length is 16 residues. The chain's CDR3 is CASILRGSWTDYGYTF. In nucleotides, the CDR3 is TGTGCCAGCATCCTGAGGGGGTCTTGGACCGACTATGGCTACACCTTC.

The chain carries TRBV7-2 and TRBJ1-2; 10 bases agree with TRBD1. In germline, CDR1 is SGHTA, CDR2 FQGNSA. Trimming removed 1 base from V and 4 bases from J; junction bases left unmatched: 12. This CDR3 spans 18 amino acids. In DNA form, the CDR3 reads TGTGCCAGCAGCTTAGTTGGGACAGGGGCCGTTCCATCCTATGGCTACACCTTC. Protein sequence: CASSLVGTGAVPSYGYTF.

V gene TRBV6-6 combines with J gene TRBJ2-3; D is unresolved. The CDR3 runs to 13 residues. V was trimmed by 0 bases and J by 6 bases, leaving 7 bases between them. The germline V gene encodes CDR1 MNHNY and CDR2 SVGAGI (reference sequence). CDR3 sequence (DNA): TGTGCCAGCAGTTACTCGAGTGCGGATACGCAGTATTTT. Translation gives CASSYSSADTQYF.

The genes are TRBV2 and TRBJ1-1, with a possible D match to TRBD1 (6 bases). The V end was cut by 3 bases, the J end by 4 bases, with 15 bases between. The CDR3 is 15 residues long. The V gene's germline CDR1 is SNHLY and CDR2 FYNNEI. CDR3 in DNA: TGTGCCAGCAGTGACCAACAGGGACCCGTCACTGAAGCTTTCTTT. Translation: CASSDQQGPVTEAFF.

Written as DNA, the CDR3 is TGCGCCAGCAGCCCTGTCCCTAGGGGGGGAGAAAACTACGAGCAGTACTTC. As protein: CASSPVPRGGENYEQYF. This chain joins TRBV5-1 and TRBJ2-7, with a weak D call TRBD2 (7 bases). V lost 4 bases and J lost 3, with 23 bases in between. The germline V gene has CDR1 SGHRS and CDR2 YFSETQ. This CDR3 contains 17 residues.

The chain employs TRBV4-1 and TRBJ2-2; D unresolved. CDR3 length: 16 residues. Trimming cost V 4 bases and J 6 bases, with 18 bases left between them. Per germline, CDR1 MGHRA and CDR2 YSYEKL. CDR3 DNA: TGCGCCAGCAGCCCCGAGGCGACCCGTGGCGCCGGGGAGCTGTTTTTT. This sequence encodes CASSPEATRGAGELFF.

The chain is built from TRBV28 and TRBJ1-2; 7 positions match TRBD1. The CDR3 runs 14 residues. V lost 2 bases, J lost 2 bases, and 2 bases stayed unmatched. The germline V gene encodes CDR1 MDHEN and CDR2 SYDVKM. The DNA for the CDR3 is TGTGCCAGCAGTTTAGCGGGACAGAACTATGGCTACACCTTC. Protein sequence: CASSLAGQNYGYTF.

This chain uses TRBV5-4 with TRBJ2-3, with 12 bases matching TRBD2. This CDR3 is 17 amino acids long. The ends lost 5 bases at V and 2 bases at J; junction bases unmatched: 9. CDR1 is SGHNT, CDR2 YYREEE, per germline (reference sequence). CDR3 amino acids: CASRVLAGGPSTDTQYF. In nucleotides, the CDR3 is TGTGCCAGCAGAGTACTAGCGGGGGGCCCCTCCACAGATACGCAGTATTTT. Complete variable domain (other parts from reference TRBV5-4 and TRBJ2-3): ETGVTQSPTHLIKTRGQQVTLRCSSQSGHNTVSWYQQALGQGPQFIFQYYREEENGRGNFPPRFSGLQFPNYSSELNVNALELDDSALYLCASRVLAGGPSTDTQYFGPGTRLTVL.

The rearrangement uses TRBV30 and TRBJ2-2; 7 bases are a match to TRBD1. J lost 4 bases, V lost 3 bases, and 14 bases had no gene match. The CDR3 runs to 17 residues. CDR1 and CDR2 from the germline V gene are GTSNPN and SVGIG (reference sequence). The CDR3 spells CAWSPTGKRIPTGELFF. CDR3 in DNA: TGTGCCTGGAGCCCGACAGGGAAACGCATCCCCACCGGGGAGCTGTTTTTT.

The chain employs TRBV5-1 and TRBJ2-1; no clear D gene. Germline-derived CDR1 and CDR2 are SGHRS and YFSETQ. V dropped 0 bases and J dropped 3 bases, with 10 bases sitting between them. The CDR3 has 15 residues. CDR3 sequence: CASSLGAVSYNEQFF. The CDR3, as DNA: TGCGCCAGCAGCTTGGGGGCAGTTAGCTACAATGAGCAGTTCTTC.

This chain joins TRBV4-2 and TRBJ1-5, with a tentative D call TRBD1 (6 bases). Looked up from germline, CDR1 is LGHNA and CDR2 is YNFKEQ. The CDR3 totals 14 residues. Trimming took 0 bases from V and 9 from J, leaving 12 bases between them. CDR3 bases: TGTGCCAGCAGCCAAGATGCCCAGGGGTCGCCCCAGCATTTT. This gives the protein CASSQDAQGSPQHF.

The CDR3 loop reads CSGRGLTNTGELFF. CDR3 sequence (DNA): TGCAGCGGCAGGGGGCTAACGAACACCGGGGAGCTGTTTTTT. The V gene is TRBV29-1, the J gene TRBJ2-2, with TRBD1 identical over 8 bases. Germline-derived CDR1 and CDR2 are SQVTM and ANQGSEA. Losses at the gene ends were 7 bases for V and 0 bases for J; bases not matched to a gene: 4. CDR3 length equals 14 residues.

This chain joins TRBV29-1 and TRBJ2-7; possible D gene TRBD2, 6 bases. Trimming shortened V by 5 bases and J by 9 bases, and 11 bases separated the two germline ends. Germline CDR1 SQVTM, CDR2 ANQGSEA. This CDR3 contains 10 residues. The chain's CDR3 is CSVSAGGQYF. The CDR3 nucleotides are TGCAGCGTTTCAGCGGGCGGGCAGTACTTC.